The rows below give T cell receptor beta chains drawn from one sample of a study of CD8 T cells in Susac syndrome. From the immunoSEQ multiplex PCR reads, TCRdb called clonotypes with MiXCR, one entry per CDR3 protein. The table shows around 90,000 distinct CDR3 sequences, with 95% to 96% occurring only once. Sequenced material: CD8+ T cells from PBMCs. The source of these receptors is a human donor with Susac syndrome. The CDR3 runs from the conserved cysteine through the conserved F or W. The order of the fields is CDR3 protein, CDR3 DNA, clone size, D gene, V gene, J gene. A D gene is named only where the DNA matches it firmly. Size is stated for part of the rows, as once, few or many counts, or as a class when the clone is expanded.

CDR3 protein: CAWSRTGVNEQYF
CDR3 DNA: TGTGCCTGGAGTCGGACAGGGGTAAACGAGCAGTACTTC
clone size: -
D gene: TRBD1
V gene: TRBV30
J gene: TRBJ2-7

CDR3 protein: CASSQDIAGGAGELFF
CDR3 DNA: TGTGCCAGCAGCCAAGATATAGCGGGGGGTGCCGGGGAGCTGTTTTTT
clone size: -
D gene: TRBD2
V gene: TRBV4-2
J gene: TRBJ2-2

CDR3 protein: CASSADSLYGYTF
CDR3 DNA: TGCGCCAGCAGCGCAGACAGTCTTTATGGCTACACCTTC
clone size: -
D gene: -
V gene: TRBV5-1
J gene: TRBJ1-2

CDR3 protein: CASSPRGTEQYF
CDR3 DNA: TGTGCCAGCAGCCCCCGGGGCACGGAGCAGTACTTC
clone size: -
D gene: -
V gene: TRBV9
J gene: TRBJ2-7

CDR3 protein: CAWSHRYEQYF
CDR3 DNA: TGTGCCTGGAGTCACAGGTACGAGCAGTACTTC
clone size: -
D gene: -
V gene: TRBV30
J gene: TRBJ2-7

CDR3 protein: CASSEGTGEETQYF
CDR3 DNA: TGTGCCAGCAGTGAAGGGACCGGAGAAGAGACCCAGTACTTC
clone size: -
D gene: -
V gene: TRBV2
J gene: TRBJ2-5

CDR3 protein: CASRGTSGEDTQYF
CDR3 DNA: TGTGCAAGTCGCGGGACTAGCGGGGAAGATACGCAGTATTTT
clone size: -
D gene: -
V gene: TRBV12-2
J gene: TRBJ2-3

CDR3 protein: CASSLDSQNSPLHF
CDR3 DNA: TGTGCCAGCAGCTTAGACAGCCAGAATTCACCCCTCCACTTT
clone size: -
D gene: -
V gene: TRBV7-2
J gene: TRBJ1-6

CDR3 protein: CSARGRGNYEQYF
CDR3 DNA: TGCAGTGCTAGAGGAAGAGGGAACTACGAGCAGTACTTC
clone size: -
D gene: -
V gene: TRBV20-1
J gene: TRBJ2-7

CDR3 protein: CASSLIGSPAQETQYF
CDR3 DNA: TGTGCCAGCAGCCTAATAGGGAGTCCAGCCCAAGAGACCCAGTACTTC
clone size: -
D gene: -
V gene: TRBV14
J gene: TRBJ2-5

CDR3 protein: CASSLGWGQDLNEQFF
CDR3 DNA: TGCGCCAGCAGCTTGGGGTGGGGGCAGGACCTCAATGAGCAGTTCTTC
clone size: -
D gene: -
V gene: TRBV5-1
J gene: TRBJ2-1

CDR3 protein: CASSQGTGSYEQYF
CDR3 DNA: TGTGCCAGCAGCCAAGGGACAGGTTCCTACGAGCAGTACTTC
clone size: -
D gene: TRBD1
V gene: TRBV3-1
J gene: TRBJ2-7

CDR3 protein: CASSGQVNSYEQYF
CDR3 DNA: TGTGCCAGCAGTGGGCAGGTTAACTCCTACGAGCAGTACTTC
clone size: -
D gene: -
V gene: TRBV2
J gene: TRBJ2-7

CDR3 protein: CASSQSREVDTEAFF
CDR3 DNA: TGCGCCAGCAGTCAATCGAGGGAGGTCGACACTGAAGCTTTCTTT
clone size: -
D gene: -
V gene: TRBV23-1
J gene: TRBJ1-1

CDR3 protein: CASSQSGLVGSYNEQFF
CDR3 DNA: TGTGCCAGCAGCCAGTCCGGACTAGTGGGCTCCTACAATGAGCAGTTCTTC
clone size: once
D gene: TRBD2
V gene: TRBV3-1
J gene: TRBJ2-1

CDR3 protein: CASSQGEADTQYF
CDR3 DNA: TGTGCCAGCAGCCAAGGGGAAGCAGATACGCAGTATTTT
clone size: -
D gene: -
V gene: TRBV4-2
J gene: TRBJ2-3

CDR3 protein: CSARELGNYGYTF
CDR3 DNA: TGCAGTGCTAGAGAGCTGGGCAACTATGGCTACACCTTC
clone size: -
D gene: -
V gene: TRBV20-1
J gene: TRBJ1-2

CDR3 protein: CATSTKTGDNSPLHF
CDR3 DNA: TGTGCCACCAGCACAAAGACAGGGGATAATTCACCCCTCCACTTT
clone size: -
D gene: TRBD1
V gene: TRBV15
J gene: TRBJ1-6

CDR3 protein: CASSTLDRAVDSNQPQHF
CDR3 DNA: TGTGCCAGTAGTACATTGGACAGGGCGGTCGACAGCAATCAGCCCCAGCATTTT
clone size: -
D gene: TRBD1
V gene: TRBV19
J gene: TRBJ1-5

CDR3 protein: CASRGELAAHGETQYF
CDR3 DNA: TGTGCCAGCAGAGGCGAACTAGCGGCTCACGGGGAGACCCAGTACTTC
clone size: once
D gene: TRBD2
V gene: TRBV2
J gene: TRBJ2-5

CDR3 protein: CASSTSGGAYNEQFF
CDR3 DNA: TGTGCCAGCAGCACTAGCGGGGGGGCCTACAATGAGCAGTTCTTC
clone size: -
D gene: TRBD2
V gene: TRBV13
J gene: TRBJ2-1

CDR3 protein: CATSDLTSGGITDTQYF
CDR3 DNA: TGTGCCACCAGTGATTTAACTAGCGGGGGGATCACAGATACGCAGTATTTT
clone size: -
D gene: TRBD2
V gene: TRBV24-1
J gene: TRBJ2-3

CDR3 protein: CSATRVSGVHTQYF
CDR3 DNA: TGCAGTGCTACTCGGGTTAGCGGGGTACATACGCAGTATTTT
clone size: -
D gene: TRBD2
V gene: TRBV20-1
J gene: TRBJ2-3

CDR3 protein: CASSPPSGGFQETQYF
CDR3 DNA: TGTGCCAGCAGCCCCCCTTCCGGCGGATTTCAAGAGACCCAGTACTTC
clone size: once
D gene: -
V gene: TRBV11-3
J gene: TRBJ2-5

CDR3 protein: CASSLGTDNTEAFF
CDR3 DNA: TGCGCCAGCAGCTTGGGTACGGACAACACTGAAGCTTTCTTT
clone size: -
D gene: -
V gene: TRBV5-1
J gene: TRBJ1-1

CDR3 protein: CASSYSLGVTGELFF
CDR3 DNA: TGTGCCAGCAGTTACTCGTTAGGGGTCACCGGGGAGCTGTTTTTT
clone size: few
D gene: -
V gene: TRBV6-2/TRBV6-3
J gene: TRBJ2-2

CDR3 protein: CSARSQPGRESNSPLHF
CDR3 DNA: TGCAGTGCTAGATCCCAACCAGGGCGGGAGAGTAACTCACCCCTCCACTTT
clone size: once
D gene: -
V gene: TRBV20-1
J gene: TRBJ1-6

CDR3 protein: CSARRTAGHSPLHF
CDR3 DNA: TGCAGTGCTAGAAGGACAGCGGGGCATTCACCCCTCCACTTT
clone size: -
D gene: -
V gene: TRBV20-1
J gene: TRBJ1-6

CDR3 protein: CASSGSGDLVTEAFF
CDR3 DNA: TGTGCCAGCAGCGGGTCAGGGGATCTCGTCACTGAAGCTTTCTTT
clone size: once
D gene: -
V gene: TRBV9
J gene: TRBJ1-1

CDR3 protein: CASRESGDRGHQPQHF
CDR3 DNA: TGTGCCAGCAGGGAATCGGGAGACAGGGGGCATCAGCCCCAGCATTTT
clone size: -
D gene: TRBD1
V gene: TRBV28
J gene: TRBJ1-5

CDR3 protein: CASSRVQGSEQYF
CDR3 DNA: TGTGCCAGCAGCCGAGTTCAGGGGAGCGAGCAGTACTTC
clone size: -
D gene: -
V gene: TRBV7-3
J gene: TRBJ2-7

CDR3 protein: CASSPRGNQPQHF
CDR3 DNA: TGTGCCAGCTCACCACGGGGGAATCAGCCCCAGCATTTT
clone size: -
D gene: -
V gene: TRBV18
J gene: TRBJ1-5

CDR3 protein: CSADKSGGAVADTQYF
CDR3 DNA: TGCAGTGCTGACAAAAGCGGGGGGGCAGTAGCAGATACGCAGTATTTT
clone size: once
D gene: TRBD2
V gene: TRBV20-1
J gene: TRBJ2-3

CDR3 protein: CASSSQGTYSNQPQHF
CDR3 DNA: TGTGCCAGCAGCTCCCAGGGGACCTATAGCAATCAGCCCCAGCATTTT
clone size: -
D gene: -
V gene: TRBV7-2
J gene: TRBJ1-5

CDR3 protein: CASSAGTAWNTEAFF
CDR3 DNA: TGCGCCAGCAGCGCCGGGACAGCTTGGAACACTGAAGCTTTCTTT
clone size: -
D gene: TRBD1
V gene: TRBV5-1
J gene: TRBJ1-1

CDR3 protein: CASSTHREHNEQFF
CDR3 DNA: TGTGCCAGCAGCACTCACAGGGAGCACAATGAGCAGTTCTTC
clone size: -
D gene: -
V gene: TRBV3-1
J gene: TRBJ2-1

CDR3 protein: CASSQSDGELFF
CDR3 DNA: TGCGCCAGCAGCCAATCGGACGGGGAGCTGTTTTTT
clone size: -
D gene: -
V gene: TRBV4-1
J gene: TRBJ2-2

CDR3 protein: CASSQAKPVLETQYF
CDR3 DNA: TGTGCCAGCAGCCAAGCCAAGCCGGTTTTGGAGACCCAGTACTTC
clone size: -
D gene: -
V gene: TRBV3-1
J gene: TRBJ2-5

CDR3 protein: CSVVTSTASTDTQYF
CDR3 DNA: TGCAGCGTTGTGACTAGCACGGCTAGCACAGATACGCAGTATTTT
clone size: -
D gene: TRBD2
V gene: TRBV29-1
J gene: TRBJ2-3

CDR3 protein: CASSYSTGGATDTQYF
CDR3 DNA: TGTGCCAGCAGTTACTCGACGGGGGGGGCGACAGATACGCAGTATTTT
clone size: -
D gene: TRBD2
V gene: TRBV6-5
J gene: TRBJ2-3

CDR3 protein: CASSQGAGGNEQFF
CDR3 DNA: TGTGCCAGCAGCCAAGGTGCAGGGGGGAATGAGCAGTTCTTC
clone size: -
D gene: -
V gene: TRBV4-2
J gene: TRBJ2-1

CDR3 protein: CASSSPDRRNQPQHF
CDR3 DNA: TGTGCCAGCAGTTCCCCGGACAGACGCAATCAGCCCCAGCATTTT
clone size: -
D gene: -
V gene: TRBV28
J gene: TRBJ1-5

CDR3 protein: CASSLPIPGNIQYF
CDR3 DNA: TGTGCCAGCAGCTTGCCCATACCGGGTAACATTCAGTACTTC
clone size: -
D gene: -
V gene: TRBV5-4
J gene: TRBJ2-4

CDR3 protein: CASSGQANTEAFF
CDR3 DNA: TGTGCCAGCAGTGGTCAGGCGAACACTGAAGCTTTCTTT
clone size: -
D gene: -
V gene: TRBV6-5
J gene: TRBJ1-1

CDR3 protein: CASSQGHPSRTDTQYF
CDR3 DNA: TGCGCCAGCAGCCAAGGTCATCCTTCCCGCACAGATACGCAGTATTTT
clone size: -
D gene: -
V gene: TRBV4-3
J gene: TRBJ2-3

CDR3 protein: CASSLGQGVGYTF
CDR3 DNA: TGTGCCAGCAGTTTAGGGCAGGGTGTTGGCTACACCTTC
clone size: -
D gene: -
V gene: TRBV12-3/TRBV12-4
J gene: TRBJ1-2

CDR3 protein: CASSGGQGPHMNTEAFF
CDR3 DNA: TGTGCCAGCAGTGGGGGACAGGGGCCCCACATGAACACTGAAGCTTTCTTT
clone size: -
D gene: TRBD1
V gene: TRBV6-1
J gene: TRBJ1-1

CDR3 protein: CATSPFSPGELFF
CDR3 DNA: TGTGCCACCAGCCCCTTCTCTCCCGGGGAGCTGTTTTTT
clone size: -
D gene: -
V gene: TRBV15
J gene: TRBJ2-2

CDR3 protein: CSALAEASSYEQYF
CDR3 DNA: TGCAGCGCGTTAGCCGAGGCGAGCTCCTACGAGCAGTACTTC
clone size: -
D gene: -
V gene: TRBV29-1
J gene: TRBJ2-7

CDR3 protein: CSAGTYTDTQYF
CDR3 DNA: TGCAGTGCCGGGACCTACACAGATACGCAGTATTTT
clone size: once
D gene: -
V gene: TRBV20-1
J gene: TRBJ2-3

CDR3 protein: CASSQDLGQGRETQYF
CDR3 DNA: TGTGCCAGCAGCCAAGATTTGGGTCAGGGCCGGGAGACCCAGTACTTC
clone size: -
D gene: -
V gene: TRBV14
J gene: TRBJ2-5

CDR3 protein: CASSSSGGGSYEQYF
CDR3 DNA: TGTGCCAGCAGTTCGTCCGGGGGCGGCTCCTACGAGCAGTACTTC
clone size: -
D gene: -
V gene: TRBV6-5
J gene: TRBJ2-7